This is a list of T cell receptor beta chains from one sample in a study of T cells after yellow fever vaccination. Via MiXCR, TCRdb re-called the 5' RACE reads, giving one row per CDR3 protein. The table includes 30,000 to 35,000 distinct CDR3 sequences, about 6.6% detected once. Material: PBMCs, either bulk or a sorted T-cell subset (CD4+, CD8+, memory, or dextramer-sorted; not recorded which), obtained on the day of the first yellow fever vaccination. Receptors originate from a young man who received the YFV17D yellow fever vaccine. Both conserved end residues are part of each CDR3. A D gene is named only where the DNA matches it firmly. Some rows have no size entry. The others give once, few or many, or a class for an expanded clone.

j_gene: TRBJ2-5
d_gene: -
v_gene: TRBV5-1
abundance: many
CDR3nt: TGCGCCAGCAGCTCCCTCGGGGGCTCGGAGACCCAGTACTTC
CDR3aa: CASSSLGGSETQYF

j_gene: TRBJ2-5
d_gene: -
v_gene: TRBV4-1
abundance: once
CDR3nt: TGCGCCAGCAGCCAAGGAATACAGTGGTGGAGAGAGACCCAGTACTTC
CDR3aa: CASSQGIQWWRETQYF

j_gene: TRBJ1-4
d_gene: -
v_gene: TRBV14
abundance: many
CDR3nt: TGTGCCAGCAGCCAAGGGATCTGGAATGAAAAACTGTTTTTT
CDR3aa: CASSQGIWNEKLFF

j_gene: TRBJ2-2
d_gene: TRBD1
v_gene: TRBV7-6
abundance: many
CDR3nt: TGTGCCAGCAGCTTAAGACAGGGGGCGACCGGGGAGCTGTTTTTT
CDR3aa: CASSLRQGATGELFF

j_gene: TRBJ1-2
d_gene: -
v_gene: TRBV5-4
abundance: many
CDR3nt: TGTGCCAGCAGCTCATTCGGGGCTAACTATGGCTACACCTTC
CDR3aa: CASSSFGANYGYTF

j_gene: TRBJ2-1
d_gene: TRBD2
v_gene: TRBV12-3/TRBV12-4
abundance: many
CDR3nt: TGTGCCAGCAGTCTAGCGGGGTTTAACTACAATGAGCAGTTCTTC
CDR3aa: CASSLAGFNYNEQFF

j_gene: TRBJ2-1
d_gene: TRBD1
v_gene: TRBV27
abundance: many
CDR3nt: TGTGCCAGCAGTCCCATGGGACAGTACAATGAGCAGTTCTTC
CDR3aa: CASSPMGQYNEQFF

j_gene: TRBJ1-3
d_gene: TRBD1
v_gene: TRBV10-3
abundance: many
CDR3nt: TGTGCCATCTCAGACAGGGTGTTCTCTGGAAACACCATATATTTT
CDR3aa: CAISDRVFSGNTIYF

j_gene: TRBJ1-3
d_gene: -
v_gene: TRBV20-1
abundance: few
CDR3nt: TGCAGTGCGTATGGATTAAGCTCTGGAAACACCATATATTTT
CDR3aa: CSAYGLSSGNTIYF

j_gene: TRBJ2-5
d_gene: -
v_gene: TRBV6-1
abundance: few
CDR3nt: TGTGCCAGCAGGAGGGGAGAGACCCAGTACTTC
CDR3aa: CASRRGETQYF

j_gene: TRBJ2-5
d_gene: -
v_gene: TRBV5-1
abundance: many
CDR3nt: TGCGCCAGCAGTCAGACCCAAGAGACCCAGTACTTC
CDR3aa: CASSQTQETQYF

j_gene: TRBJ2-5
d_gene: TRBD1
v_gene: TRBV5-4
abundance: few
CDR3nt: TGTGCCAGCAGCTTGGGTGGACAGGGCCCTCCAATGGACCAGTACTTC
CDR3aa: CASSLGGQGPPMDQYF

j_gene: TRBJ2-1
d_gene: TRBD2
v_gene: TRBV5-1
abundance: many
CDR3nt: TGCGCCAGCAGCTTGGCCTGGGGGGGTAACAATGAGCAGTTCTTC
CDR3aa: CASSLAWGGNNEQFF

j_gene: TRBJ1-1
d_gene: -
v_gene: TRBV7-8
abundance: many
CDR3nt: TGTGCCAGCAGCCTTTACCAGCACGCTGAAGCTTTCTTT
CDR3aa: CASSLYQHAEAFF

j_gene: TRBJ2-3
d_gene: TRBD2
v_gene: TRBV19
abundance: many
CDR3nt: TGTGCCAGTAGCCCCGAGGGGCGGGGGAGAGTAGATACGCAGTATTTT
CDR3aa: CASSPEGRGRVDTQYF

j_gene: TRBJ2-7
d_gene: -
v_gene: TRBV7-8
abundance: few
CDR3nt: TGTGCCAGCAGCCCGGCCGGGCCAATTCCCTACGAGCAGTACTTC
CDR3aa: CASSPAGPIPYEQYF

j_gene: TRBJ2-2
d_gene: -
v_gene: TRBV7-2
abundance: many
CDR3nt: TGTGCCAGCAGCTTTTACACCGGGGAGCTGTTTTTT
CDR3aa: CASSFYTGELFF

j_gene: TRBJ1-5
d_gene: -
v_gene: TRBV12-3/TRBV12-4
abundance: many
CDR3nt: TGTGCCAGCAGTTCCCTAGGAAGCAATCAGCCCCAGCATTTT
CDR3aa: CASSSLGSNQPQHF

j_gene: TRBJ1-1
d_gene: -
v_gene: TRBV6-1
abundance: -
CDR3nt: TGTGCCAGCGGATATGGGCTGGGAACTGAAGCTTTCTTT
CDR3aa: CASGYGLGTEAFF

j_gene: TRBJ2-1
d_gene: TRBD2
v_gene: TRBV10-3
abundance: many
CDR3nt: TGTGCCATCAGGCTTAGCGGGGGGGACAATGAGCAGTTCTTC
CDR3aa: CAIRLSGGDNEQFF

j_gene: TRBJ1-1
d_gene: -
v_gene: TRBV5-1
abundance: many
CDR3nt: TGCGCCAGCAGCTTGGACCCCGGCAGGGTGGCCACTGAAGCTTTCTTT
CDR3aa: CASSLDPGRVATEAFF

j_gene: TRBJ1-6
d_gene: -
v_gene: TRBV28
abundance: many
CDR3nt: TGTGCCAGCAGTTCGGGAGCAGCAATTTATAATTCACCCCTCCACTTT
CDR3aa: CASSSGAAIYNSPLHF

j_gene: TRBJ2-5
d_gene: -
v_gene: TRBV27
abundance: many
CDR3nt: TGTGCCAGCGGGCCTGGGGGTGGGGAGACCCAGTACTTC
CDR3aa: CASGPGGGETQYF

j_gene: TRBJ1-1
d_gene: -
v_gene: TRBV6-5
abundance: many
CDR3nt: TGTGCCAGCAGCAAAGGCGGAATGAACACTGAAGCTTTCTTT
CDR3aa: CASSKGGMNTEAFF

j_gene: TRBJ2-3
d_gene: -
v_gene: TRBV20-1
abundance: few
CDR3nt: TGCAGTGCTCGACCTTTCTGGGGGGAGAGAGATACGCAGTATTTT
CDR3aa: CSARPFWGERDTQYF

j_gene: TRBJ2-2
d_gene: TRBD1
v_gene: TRBV5-1
abundance: many
CDR3nt: TGCGCCAGCAGCCCACAGGGGCCCACCGGGGAGCTGTTTTTT
CDR3aa: CASSPQGPTGELFF

j_gene: TRBJ2-2
d_gene: -
v_gene: TRBV25-1
abundance: many
CDR3nt: TGTGCCAGCAGTTTTCAGGTCGGGGCCGGGGAGCTGTTTTTT
CDR3aa: CASSFQVGAGELFF

j_gene: TRBJ2-2
d_gene: -
v_gene: TRBV4-1
abundance: many
CDR3nt: TGCGCCAGCAGCCAAGAAGCGGGGAACACCGGGGAGCTGTTTTTT
CDR3aa: CASSQEAGNTGELFF

j_gene: TRBJ2-5
d_gene: -
v_gene: TRBV20-1
abundance: few
CDR3nt: TGCAGTGCTCCTATGACAGGGAGGCCAGAGACCCAGTACTTC
CDR3aa: CSAPMTGRPETQYF

j_gene: TRBJ2-5
d_gene: TRBD2
v_gene: TRBV6-1
abundance: many
CDR3nt: TGTGCCAGCAGATTGTCCGGGACTAGCCAAGAGACCCAGTACTTC
CDR3aa: CASRLSGTSQETQYF

j_gene: TRBJ1-1
d_gene: -
v_gene: TRBV24-1
abundance: many
CDR3nt: TGTGCCACCAACAGCCAAGAATGGGCTTTCTTT
CDR3aa: CATNSQEWAFF

j_gene: TRBJ2-3
d_gene: TRBD2
v_gene: TRBV20-1
abundance: many
CDR3nt: TGCAGTGCTCCACGGACTAGCGGGGCTTTCTCAGATACGCAGTATTTT
CDR3aa: CSAPRTSGAFSDTQYF

j_gene: TRBJ1-4
d_gene: -
v_gene: TRBV7-9
abundance: -
CDR3nt: TGTGCCAGCGGGTTTGGTGAAAAACTGTTTTTT
CDR3aa: CASGFGEKLFF

j_gene: TRBJ2-5
d_gene: -
v_gene: TRBV11-2
abundance: many
CDR3nt: TGTGCCAGCAGTATGGGACTGGTAACTCAAGAGACCCAGTACTTC
CDR3aa: CASSMGLVTQETQYF

j_gene: TRBJ2-7
d_gene: TRBD2
v_gene: TRBV10-3
abundance: many
CDR3nt: TGTGCCATCACTAGCGGGGGCTCCTACGAGCAGTACTTC
CDR3aa: CAITSGGSYEQYF

j_gene: TRBJ2-5
d_gene: -
v_gene: TRBV18
abundance: many
CDR3nt: TGTGCCAGCTCACCACTGACAATGTACCAAGAGACCCAGTACTTC
CDR3aa: CASSPLTMYQETQYF

j_gene: TRBJ2-1
d_gene: -
v_gene: TRBV11-2
abundance: many
CDR3nt: TGTGCCAGCAGCCCCCTGGGGGGTGAGCAGTTCTTC
CDR3aa: CASSPLGGEQFF

j_gene: TRBJ1-4
d_gene: TRBD1
v_gene: TRBV5-5
abundance: many
CDR3nt: TGTGCCAGCAGCTCTTTTCGGGACAGGGGCTACGAAAAACTGTTTTTT
CDR3aa: CASSSFRDRGYEKLFF

j_gene: TRBJ1-5
d_gene: -
v_gene: TRBV5-1
abundance: many
CDR3nt: TGCGCCAGCAGCCGTCTACCAGGACAGCTTAGCAATCAGCCCCAGCATTTT
CDR3aa: CASSRLPGQLSNQPQHF

j_gene: TRBJ2-3
d_gene: -
v_gene: TRBV15
abundance: many
CDR3nt: TGTGCCACCAGCAGAGATGAAGGGAGAGTCACAGATACGCAGTATTTT
CDR3aa: CATSRDEGRVTDTQYF

j_gene: TRBJ1-4
d_gene: TRBD1
v_gene: TRBV5-1
abundance: few
CDR3nt: TGCGCCAGCAGCTTGGGAGACAGGGGGTCTGGTGAAAAACTGTTTTTT
CDR3aa: CASSLGDRGSGEKLFF

j_gene: TRBJ2-5
d_gene: -
v_gene: TRBV27
abundance: many
CDR3nt: TGTGCCAGCAGTTCCCGGACAGAAGAGACCCAGTACTTC
CDR3aa: CASSSRTEETQYF

j_gene: TRBJ1-5
d_gene: TRBD1
v_gene: TRBV5-1
abundance: -
CDR3nt: TGCGCCAGCAGCTTGCAACCGGGACAGCCTCCGAATCAGCCCCAGCATTTT
CDR3aa: CASSLQPGQPPNQPQHF

j_gene: TRBJ2-5
d_gene: TRBD2
v_gene: TRBV9
abundance: many
CDR3nt: TGTGCCAGCAGCTCCAGACTAGCGGGGGCCGAGACCCAGTACTTC
CDR3aa: CASSSRLAGAETQYF

j_gene: TRBJ2-2
d_gene: TRBD2
v_gene: TRBV4-3
abundance: -
CDR3nt: TGCGCCAGCAGTAAGCGGGAACCCTCGGCCGGGGAGCTGTTTTTT
CDR3aa: CASSKREPSAGELFF

j_gene: TRBJ2-3
d_gene: TRBD1
v_gene: TRBV12-3/TRBV12-4
abundance: many
CDR3nt: TGTGCCAGCAGGGTTTGGGACAGGTACACAGATACGCAGTATTTT
CDR3aa: CASRVWDRYTDTQYF

j_gene: TRBJ1-5
d_gene: -
v_gene: TRBV4-3
abundance: -
CDR3nt: TGCGCCAGCAGCCAAGCCGTAGGAGGGCAATTGTATAGCAATCAGCCCCAGCATTTT
CDR3aa: CASSQAVGGQLYSNQPQHF

j_gene: TRBJ2-7
d_gene: -
v_gene: TRBV5-5
abundance: -
CDR3nt: TGTGCCAGCAGCCAAGGGGGGCTTGACGAGCAGTACTTC
CDR3aa: CASSQGGLDEQYF

j_gene: TRBJ2-1
d_gene: -
v_gene: TRBV20-1
abundance: many
CDR3nt: TGCAGTGCTAGAAACATCTTAGGGACCCATGAGCAGTTCTTC
CDR3aa: CSARNILGTHEQFF

j_gene: TRBJ1-6
d_gene: TRBD1
v_gene: TRBV5-4
abundance: -
CDR3nt: TGTGCCAGCAGCTTGCGGACCCCCGGGACAGGGGGACCGGGTGTGTCCCTCCACTTT
CDR3aa: CASSLRTPGTGGPGVSLHF

j_gene: TRBJ2-4
d_gene: -
v_gene: TRBV6-1
abundance: few
CDR3nt: TGTGCCAGCCTGGGGACGGTAGCCAAAAACATTCAGTACTTC
CDR3aa: CASLGTVAKNIQYF

j_gene: TRBJ2-2
d_gene: -
v_gene: TRBV4-3
abundance: many
CDR3nt: TGCGCCAGCAGCCAATACCGTTACACCGGGGAGCTGTTTTTT
CDR3aa: CASSQYRYTGELFF

j_gene: TRBJ1-1
d_gene: TRBD1
v_gene: TRBV7-2
abundance: few
CDR3nt: TGTGCCAGCAGCTTCTTGGACAGGGTGGTTGGAGCTTTCTTT
CDR3aa: CASSFLDRVVGAFF